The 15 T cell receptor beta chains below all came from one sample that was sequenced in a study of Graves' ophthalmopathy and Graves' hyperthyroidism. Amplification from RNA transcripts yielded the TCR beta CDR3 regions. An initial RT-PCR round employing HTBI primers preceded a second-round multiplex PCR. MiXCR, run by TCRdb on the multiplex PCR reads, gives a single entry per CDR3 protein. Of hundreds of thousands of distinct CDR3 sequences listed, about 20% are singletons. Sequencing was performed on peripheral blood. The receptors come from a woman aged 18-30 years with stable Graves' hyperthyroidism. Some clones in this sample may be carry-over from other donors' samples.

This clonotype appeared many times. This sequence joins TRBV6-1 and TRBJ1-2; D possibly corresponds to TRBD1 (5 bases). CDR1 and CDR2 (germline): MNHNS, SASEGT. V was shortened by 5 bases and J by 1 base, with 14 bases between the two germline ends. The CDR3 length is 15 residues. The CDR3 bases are TGTGCCAGCAGTCCCCCGGGGGTCGGTAACTATGGCTACACCTTC. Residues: CASSPPGVGNYGYTF.

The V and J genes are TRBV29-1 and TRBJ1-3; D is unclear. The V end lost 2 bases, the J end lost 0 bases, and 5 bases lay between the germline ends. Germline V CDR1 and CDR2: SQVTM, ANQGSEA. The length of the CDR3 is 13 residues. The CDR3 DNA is TGCAGCGTTGAAAGGAGCTCTGGAAACACCATATATTTT. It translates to CSVERSSGNTIYF.

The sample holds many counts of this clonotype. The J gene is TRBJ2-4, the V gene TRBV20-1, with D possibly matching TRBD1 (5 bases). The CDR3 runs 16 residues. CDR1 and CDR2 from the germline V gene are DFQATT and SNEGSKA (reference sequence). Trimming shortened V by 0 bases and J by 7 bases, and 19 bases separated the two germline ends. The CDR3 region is CSARDLLDTPPNIQYF. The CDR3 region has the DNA TGCAGTGCTAGAGATCTCTTGGACACCCCACCCAACATTCAGTACTTC.

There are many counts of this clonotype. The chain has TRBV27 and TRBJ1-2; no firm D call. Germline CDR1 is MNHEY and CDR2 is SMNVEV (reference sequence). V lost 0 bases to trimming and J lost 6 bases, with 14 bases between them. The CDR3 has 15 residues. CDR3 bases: TGTGCCAGCAGTTTATCGGCGGCGTCTCTCCATGGCTACACCTTC. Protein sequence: CASSLSAASLHGYTF.

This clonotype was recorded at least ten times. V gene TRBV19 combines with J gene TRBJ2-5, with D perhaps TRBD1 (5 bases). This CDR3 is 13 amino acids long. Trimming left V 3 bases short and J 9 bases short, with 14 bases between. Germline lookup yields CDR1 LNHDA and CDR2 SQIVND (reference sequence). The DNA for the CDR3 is TGTGCCAGTAGTATCGACAGAACTTCGGCCCAGTACTTC. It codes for CASSIDRTSAQYF.

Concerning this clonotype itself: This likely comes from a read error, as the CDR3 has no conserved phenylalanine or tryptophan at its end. CDR3 bases: TGTGCCAGCAGTTCAATGGGACAGCGGCGAAATCAGTACTCC. Translating it yields CASSSMGQRRNQYS. The chain couples TRBV27 to TRBJ2-5; 7 bases line up with TRBD1. With V trimmed by 4 bases and J by 11 bases, 13 bases remained unmatched. From germline, CDR1 is MNHEY and CDR2 SMNVEV (reference sequence). This CDR3 is built from 14 residues.

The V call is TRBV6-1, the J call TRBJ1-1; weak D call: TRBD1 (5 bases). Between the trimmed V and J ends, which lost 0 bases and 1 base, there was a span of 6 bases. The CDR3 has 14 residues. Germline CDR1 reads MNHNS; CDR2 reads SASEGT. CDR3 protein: CASSEAQGNTEAFF. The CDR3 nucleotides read TGTGCCAGCAGTGAAGCGCAGGGGAACACTGAAGCTTTCTTT.

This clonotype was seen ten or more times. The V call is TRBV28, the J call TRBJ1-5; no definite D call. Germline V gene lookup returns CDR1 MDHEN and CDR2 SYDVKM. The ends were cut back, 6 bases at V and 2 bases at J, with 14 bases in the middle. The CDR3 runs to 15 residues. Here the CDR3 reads CASRLYPRGNQPQHF. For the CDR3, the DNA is TGTGCCAGCAGACTGTACCCCCGGGGCAATCAGCCCCAGCATTTT. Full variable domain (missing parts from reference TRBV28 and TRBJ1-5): DVKVTQSSRYLVKRTGEKVFLECVQDMDHENMFWYRQDPGLGLRLIYFSYDVKMKEKGDIPEGYSVSREKKERFSLILESASTNQTSMYLCASRLYPRGNQPQHFGDGTRLSIL.

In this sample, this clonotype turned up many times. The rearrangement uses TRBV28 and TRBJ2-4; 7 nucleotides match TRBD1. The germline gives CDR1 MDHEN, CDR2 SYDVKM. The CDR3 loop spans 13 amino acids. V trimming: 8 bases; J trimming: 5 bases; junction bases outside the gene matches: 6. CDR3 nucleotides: TGTGCCAGCTTAGACAGGGACCAAAACATTCAGTACTTC. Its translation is CASLDRDQNIQYF.

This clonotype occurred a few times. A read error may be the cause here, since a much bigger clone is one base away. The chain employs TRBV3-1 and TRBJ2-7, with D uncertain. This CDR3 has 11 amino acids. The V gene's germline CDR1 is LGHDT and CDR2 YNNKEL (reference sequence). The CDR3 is CARSQADEQYF. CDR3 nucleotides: TGTGCCCGCAGCCAAGCTGACGAGCAGTACTTC.

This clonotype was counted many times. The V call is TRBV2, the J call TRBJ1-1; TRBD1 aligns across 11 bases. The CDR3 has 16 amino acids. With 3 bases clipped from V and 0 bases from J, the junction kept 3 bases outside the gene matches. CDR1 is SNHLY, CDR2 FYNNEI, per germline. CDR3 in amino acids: CASSDGTGGVNTEAFF. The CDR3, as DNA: TGTGCCAGCAGTGACGGGACAGGGGGAGTGAACACTGAAGCTTTCTTT. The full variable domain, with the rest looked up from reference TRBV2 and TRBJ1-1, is EPEVTQTPSHQVTQMGQEVILRCVPISNHLYFYWYRQILGQKVEFLVSFYNNEISEKSEIFDDQFSVERPDGSNFTLKIRSTKLEDSAMYFCASSDGTGGVNTEAFFGQGTRLTVV.

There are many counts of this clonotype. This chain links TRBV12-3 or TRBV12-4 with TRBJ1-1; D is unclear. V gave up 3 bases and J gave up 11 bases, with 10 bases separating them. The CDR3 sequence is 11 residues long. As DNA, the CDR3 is TGTGCCAGCAGTTTCGAGGATAGGGCTTTCTTT. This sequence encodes CASSFEDRAFF.

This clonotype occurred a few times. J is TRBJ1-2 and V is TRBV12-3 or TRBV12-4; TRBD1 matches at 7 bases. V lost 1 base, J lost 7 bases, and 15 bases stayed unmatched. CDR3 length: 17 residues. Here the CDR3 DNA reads TGTGCCAGCAGTTTAGGGGTTTTGGGACAGTCTTTCTCTGGCTACACCTTC. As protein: CASSLGVLGQSFSGYTF.

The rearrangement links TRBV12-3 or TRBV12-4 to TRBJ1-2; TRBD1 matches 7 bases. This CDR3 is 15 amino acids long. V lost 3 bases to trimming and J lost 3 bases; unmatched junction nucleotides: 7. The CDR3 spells CASSFPGQAYYGYTF. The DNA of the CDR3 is TGTGCCAGCAGTTTCCCCGGACAGGCGTACTATGGCTACACCTTC.

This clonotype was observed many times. The CDR3 reads CASSPTPMNTEAFF. The CDR3 coding sequence is TGTGCCAGCAGCCCAACCCCGATGAACACTGAAGCTTTCTTT. The chain recombines TRBV12-3 or TRBV12-4 with TRBJ1-1; the D is unclear. V lost 6 bases and J lost 0, with 11 bases in between. This CDR3 has 14 residues.